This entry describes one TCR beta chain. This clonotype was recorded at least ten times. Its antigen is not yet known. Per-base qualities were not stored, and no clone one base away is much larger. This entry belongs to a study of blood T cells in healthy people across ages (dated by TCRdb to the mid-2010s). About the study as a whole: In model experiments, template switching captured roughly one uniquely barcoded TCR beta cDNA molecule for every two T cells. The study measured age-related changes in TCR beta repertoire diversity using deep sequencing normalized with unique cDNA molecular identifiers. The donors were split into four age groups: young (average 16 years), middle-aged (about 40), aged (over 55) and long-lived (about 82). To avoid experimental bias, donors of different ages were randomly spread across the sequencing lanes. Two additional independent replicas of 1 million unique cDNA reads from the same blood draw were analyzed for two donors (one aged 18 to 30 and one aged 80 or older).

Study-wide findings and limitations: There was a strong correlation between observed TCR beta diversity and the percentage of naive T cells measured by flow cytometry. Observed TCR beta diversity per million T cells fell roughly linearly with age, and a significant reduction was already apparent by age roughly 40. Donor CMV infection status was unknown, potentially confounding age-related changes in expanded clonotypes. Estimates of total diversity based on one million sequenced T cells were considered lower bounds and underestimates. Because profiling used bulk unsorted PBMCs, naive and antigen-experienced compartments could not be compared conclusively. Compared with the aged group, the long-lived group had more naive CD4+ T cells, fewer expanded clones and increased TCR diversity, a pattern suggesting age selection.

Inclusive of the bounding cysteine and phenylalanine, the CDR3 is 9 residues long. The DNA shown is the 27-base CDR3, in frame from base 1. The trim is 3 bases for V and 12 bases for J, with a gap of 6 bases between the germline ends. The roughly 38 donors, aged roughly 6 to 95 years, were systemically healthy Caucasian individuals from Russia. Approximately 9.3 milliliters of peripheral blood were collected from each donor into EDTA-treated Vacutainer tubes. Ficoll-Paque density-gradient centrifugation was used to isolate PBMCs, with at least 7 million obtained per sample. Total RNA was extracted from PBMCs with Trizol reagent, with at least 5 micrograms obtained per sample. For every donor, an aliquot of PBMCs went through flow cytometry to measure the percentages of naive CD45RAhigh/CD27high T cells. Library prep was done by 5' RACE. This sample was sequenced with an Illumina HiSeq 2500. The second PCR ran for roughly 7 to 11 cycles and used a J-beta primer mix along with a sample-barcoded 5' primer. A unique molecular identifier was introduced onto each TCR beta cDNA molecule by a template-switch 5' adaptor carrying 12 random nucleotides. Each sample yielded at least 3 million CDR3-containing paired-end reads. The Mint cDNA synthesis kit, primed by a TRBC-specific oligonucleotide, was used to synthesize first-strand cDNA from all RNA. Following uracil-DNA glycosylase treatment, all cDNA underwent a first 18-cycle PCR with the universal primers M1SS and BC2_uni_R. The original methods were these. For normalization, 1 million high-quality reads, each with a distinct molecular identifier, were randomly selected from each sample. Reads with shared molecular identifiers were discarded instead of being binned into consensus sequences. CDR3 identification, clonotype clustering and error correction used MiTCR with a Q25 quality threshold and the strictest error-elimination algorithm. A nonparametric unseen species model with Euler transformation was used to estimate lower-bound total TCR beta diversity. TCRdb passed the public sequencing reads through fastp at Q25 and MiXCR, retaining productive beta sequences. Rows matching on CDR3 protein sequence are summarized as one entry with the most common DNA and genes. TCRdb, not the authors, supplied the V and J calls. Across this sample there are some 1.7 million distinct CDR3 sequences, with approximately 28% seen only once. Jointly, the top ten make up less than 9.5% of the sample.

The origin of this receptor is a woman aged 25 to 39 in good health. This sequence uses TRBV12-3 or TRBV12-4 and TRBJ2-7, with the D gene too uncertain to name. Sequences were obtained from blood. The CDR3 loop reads CASSFCRYF. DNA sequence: TGTGCCAGCAGTTTTTGTCGGTACTTC.